The 9 T cell receptor beta chains below were found in one sample sequenced in a study of a mutant IDH1 vaccine in newly diagnosed glioma. Sample time point: week 23, last vaccination. Each dose of the vaccine consisted of 300 ug of mutant IDH1 20-mer peptide, with topical imiquimod. Their antigens remain unidentified. Clones were read by immunoSEQ multiplex PCR, and TCRdb kept only the in-frame ones, dropping some. Counted here are tens of thousands of clones, about 81% occurring once; the ten biggest clones make up around 8%. Material: PBMCs, obtained from a glioma patient whose treatment included an IDH1 peptide vaccine. The receptors stem from a woman between 40 and 55 years old with glioma. Some clones in this sample may be carry-over from other donors' samples.

This clone has just a few counts. The chain joins TRBV9 to TRBJ2-1, with D possibly being TRBD2 (6 bases). The CDR3 spans 15 residues. V lost 4 bases to trimming and J lost 1 base, with 12 bases between them. Germline V gene lookup returns CDR1 SGDLS and CDR2 YYNGEE. The chain's CDR3 is CASSPLLASYNEQFF. The CDR3 DNA follows: TGTGCCAGCAGCCCGCTCCTAGCGTCCTACAATGAGCAGTTCTTC.

The V call is TRBV30, the J call TRBJ1-4; 7 bases are shared with TRBD1. The J segment lost 4 bases and the V segment lost 1 base, leaving 9 bases of the junction unmatched. The CDR3 totals 16 residues. The V gene's germline CDR1 is GTSNPN and CDR2 SVGIG (reference sequence). The CDR3: CAWSAAQGRVNEKLFF. The CDR3 coding sequence is TGTGCCTGGAGTGCAGCACAGGGGCGAGTTAATGAAAAACTGTTTTTT.

This chain connects TRBV2 to TRBJ2-7, with D perhaps given as TRBD1 or TRBD2 (5 bases each). Germline V lookup: CDR1 SNHLY, CDR2 FYNNEI. Trimming removed 3 bases at V and 2 bases at J, with 11 bases between. This CDR3 contains 14 residues. CDR3 sequence (DNA): TGTGCCAGCAGTGAGTGGGGGATTCCCTACGAGCAGTACTTC. Encoded protein: CASSEWGIPYEQYF.

V and J are TRBV2 and TRBJ2-5; D is unclear. This CDR3 is 10 amino acids long. Germline CDR1 and CDR2: SNHLY and FYNNEI. Between the trimmed V and J ends, which lost 4 bases and 7 bases, there was a span of 4 bases. The CDR3 region is CASSAGTQYF. CDR3 nucleotides: TGTGCCAGCAGTGCCGGGACCCAGTACTTC. Filled out from reference TRBV2 and TRBJ2-5, the complete variable domain reads EPEVTQTPSHQVTQMGQEVILRCVPISNHLYFYWYRQILGQKVEFLVSFYNNEISEKSEIFDDQFSVERPDGSNFTLKIRSTKLEDSAMYFCASSAGTQYFGPGTRLLVL.

V is TRBV29-1 and J is TRBJ1-2; D unresolved. The CDR3 extends over 12 amino acids. V was pared by 4 bases and J by 8 bases, with 14 bases between. Germline V gene lookup returns CDR1 SQVTM and CDR2 ANQGSEA. CDR3 loop: CSVGAGLEGYTF. In DNA form, the CDR3 reads TGCAGCGTTGGGGCAGGTCTGGAGGGCTACACCTTC.

This clone was seen only a few times. V gene TRBV27 combines with J gene TRBJ2-7; no clear D. The CDR3 length is 12 residues. V was cut by 5 bases and J by 6 bases, with 11 bases left in between. The germline CDR1 and CDR2 sequences are MNHEY and SMNVEV (reference sequence). CDR3: CASSPPSREQYF. The CDR3 DNA reads TGTGCCAGCAGTCCCCCAAGTCGCGAGCAGTACTTC.

J is TRBJ2-1 and V is TRBV11-2; TRBD2 is a possible D gene (5 bases). The ends were cut back, 1 base at V and 5 bases at J, with 9 bases in the middle. CDR1 is SGHAT and CDR2 is FQNNGV in the germline V gene. The CDR3 loop spans 14 amino acids. In nucleotides, the CDR3 is TGTGCCAGCAGCTTAGCCTTGACTAACAATGAGCAGTTCTTC. As protein: CASSLALTNNEQFF.

This sequence joins TRBV4-2 and TRBJ2-5, with a possible D match to TRBD2 (6 bases). Germline V gene data show CDR1 as LGHNA and CDR2 as YNFKEQ. The CDR3 has 15 amino acids. V was clipped by 5 bases and J by 0 bases, with 13 bases between them. CDR3 amino acids: CASSAPTGDQETQYF. The CDR3 DNA follows: TGTGCCAGCAGCGCCCCAACGGGAGACCAAGAGACCCAGTACTTC.

The chain is built from TRBV4-3 and TRBJ2-1; 7 bases are a match to TRBD1. V lost 0 bases, J lost 1 base, and 0 bases stayed unmatched. Germline V gives CDR1 LGHNA, CDR2 YSLEER. This CDR3 spans 15 amino acids. DNA for the CDR3: TGCGCCAGCAGCCAAGACAGGGGGTCCTACAATGAGCAGTTCTTC. Translated, it gives CASSQDRGSYNEQFF.